These 21 T cell receptor beta chains were sequenced from one sample in a study of OX40 agonist ivuxolimab in advanced cancers. Libraries were prepared by immunoSEQ multiplex PCR; TCRdb keeps only in-frame clonotypes and omits some of them. The sample includes approximately 130,000 clones, roughly nine tenths of them seen just once. Sequencing was performed on CD4+ or CD8+ T cells sorted from blood, taken in a trial of the OX40 agonist ivuxolimab. These receptors all stem from an adult with an advanced solid tumor such as melanoma, head and neck, liver or kidney cancer.

The V call is TRBV28, the J call TRBJ2-4; perhaps TRBD1 as D (5 bases). This CDR3 is built from 15 residues. Germline CDR1 MDHEN, CDR2 SYDVKM. The V and J ends lost 1 base and 0 bases respectively, with 7 bases between them. The CDR3 reads CASSLSGIAKNIQYF. The DNA of the CDR3 is TGTGCCAGCAGTTTATCAGGGATAGCCAAAAACATTCAGTACTTC. Variable domain in full (rest from reference TRBV28 and TRBJ2-4): DVKVTQSSRYLVKRTGEKVFLECVQDMDHENMFWYRQDPGLGLRLIYFSYDVKMKEKGDIPEGYSVSREKKERFSLILESASTNQTSMYLCASSLSGIAKNIQYFGAGTRLSVL.

The chain uses TRBV19 and TRBJ2-1, with 9 positions matching TRBD2. V was clipped by 7 bases and J by 5 bases; unmatched bases: 9. The CDR3 spans 15 residues. Germline-derived CDR1 and CDR2 are LNHDA and SQIVND (reference sequence). Written as DNA, the CDR3 is TGTGCCAGTAAGATTTTAGCGGGGGATCACAATGAGCAGTTCTTC. As protein: CASKILAGDHNEQFF.

V and J are TRBV15 and TRBJ2-1; a weak D match, TRBD1 (5 bases). This CDR3 spans 15 amino acids. The ends were cut back, 3 bases at V and 4 bases at J, with 13 bases in the middle. Germline V gene lookup returns CDR1 LNHNV and CDR2 YYDKDF (reference sequence). The CDR3 is CATSRGPGLYNEQFF. CDR3 nucleotides: TGTGCCACCAGCAGGGGGCCAGGGTTATACAATGAGCAGTTCTTC.

The chain employs TRBV6-5 and TRBJ1-5; D may be TRBD1 (5 bases). V was pared by 2 bases and J by 7 bases, with 15 bases between. Per the germline V gene, CDR1 is MNHEY and CDR2 is SVGAGI. The CDR3 length is 15 residues. The CDR3 coding sequence is TGTGCCAGCAGTTACGGGTCAGGGAATAGGCAGCCCCAGCATTTT. Translating it yields CASSYGSGNRQPQHF.

This chain joins TRBV5-1 and TRBJ1-4; 7 positions match TRBD1. With 4 bases clipped from V and 8 bases from J, the junction kept 14 bases outside the gene matches. In germline, CDR1 is SGHRS, CDR2 YFSETQ. The CDR3 has 16 amino acids. This chain's CDR3 is CASSRGDSSGQEKLFF. For the CDR3, the DNA is TGCGCCAGCAGCCGGGGGGACAGCTCCGGACAGGAAAAACTGTTTTTT.

V and J are TRBV7-3 and TRBJ2-2; D remains ambiguous. CDR1 and CDR2 from the germline V gene are SGHTA and FQGTGA. Trimming stripped 4 bases from V and 3 bases from J, with 6 bases between. CDR3 length: 13 residues. CDR3 region: CASSSFYTGELFF. CDR3 nucleotide sequence: TGTGCCAGCAGCTCCTTTTACACCGGGGAGCTGTTTTTT.

V is TRBV4-1 and J is TRBJ2-7; 8 bases agree with TRBD1. Germline V lookup: CDR1 MGHRA, CDR2 YSYEKL. V was clipped by 3 bases and J by 6 bases; unmatched bases: 16. CDR3 length: 17 residues. The CDR3 coding sequence is TGCGCCAGCAGCCACCTCGGACAGGGTATAAGGGATAGCGAGCAGTACTTC. Encoded protein: CASSHLGQGIRDSEQYF.

The chain employs TRBV7-8 and TRBJ2-7; TRBD1 matches 11 bases. Germline trimming cut 7 bases from V and 6 bases from J; bases unmatched to any gene: 8. CDR1 and CDR2 from the germline V gene are SGHVS and FQNEAQ. This CDR3 has 14 residues. CDR3 amino acids: CASTGQGAIGEQYF. The CDR3 DNA sequence: TGTGCCAGCACTGGACAGGGGGCTATTGGCGAGCAGTACTTC.

The chain employs TRBV18 and TRBJ2-7; 8 bases match TRBD2. With 5 bases clipped from V and 3 bases from J, the junction kept 12 bases outside the gene matches. The CDR3 contains 16 residues. Germline CDR1 and CDR2: KGHSH and LQKENI. The CDR3 region is CASSGSGTWNRYEQYF. The CDR3 DNA sequence: TGTGCCAGCTCAGGTAGCGGGACGTGGAACCGCTACGAGCAGTACTTC.

The CDR3 bases are TGTGCCAGCAGTTACCAGGGAGAAGAGGGGAACGAACTGTTTTTT. Protein: CASSYQGEEGNELFF. J is TRBJ1-4 and V is TRBV6-5, with D maybe TRBD1 (5 bases). This CDR3 is 15 amino acids long. Germline lookup yields CDR1 MNHEY and CDR2 SVGAGI. Trimming cost V 2 bases and J 12 bases, with 19 bases left between them.

The chain links TRBV6-5 to TRBJ1-4, with D possibly matching TRBD1 (5 bases). The CDR3 is made up of 15 amino acids. Germline CDR1 reads MNHEY; CDR2 reads SVGAGI. The germline V and J ends were trimmed by 2 bases and 2 bases, with 9 bases remaining between them. CDR3 sequence: CASSYGGLTNEKLFF. CDR3 bases: TGTGCCAGCAGTTACGGGGGACTCACTAATGAAAAACTGTTTTTT.

J is TRBJ1-5 and V is TRBV6-5; D uncertain. The CDR3 is made up of 15 amino acids. The germline gives CDR1 MNHEY, CDR2 SVGAGI. Trimming removed 5 bases at V and 2 bases at J, with 13 bases between. CDR3 region: CASSRSVHGNQPQHF. In DNA form, the CDR3 reads TGTGCCAGCAGTCGATCGGTACACGGCAATCAGCCCCAGCATTTT.

The rearrangement joins TRBV13 to TRBJ2-2; TRBD2 matches at 9 bases. The CDR3 has 16 amino acids. Germline values: CDR1 PRHDT, CDR2 FYEKMQ (reference sequence). Germline trimming cut 1 base from V and 4 bases from J; bases unmatched to any gene: 4. CDR3 protein: CASSLDGGRGTGELFF. For the CDR3, the DNA is TGTGCCAGCAGCTTAGACGGCGGGAGGGGCACCGGGGAGCTGTTTTTT.

The genes are TRBV28 and TRBJ2-1; TRBD2 might be the D (6 bases). Trimming removed 6 bases from V and 1 base from J, with 10 bases in between. CDR1 is MDHEN, CDR2 SYDVKM, per germline. CDR3 size: 14 residues. CDR3 in DNA: TGTGCCAGCAGCAACGGAGGGTCCTACAATGAGCAGTTCTTC. Its translation: CASSNGGSYNEQFF. Variable domain in full (rest from reference TRBV28 and TRBJ2-1): DVKVTQSSRYLVKRTGEKVFLECVQDMDHENMFWYRQDPGLGLRLIYFSYDVKMKEKGDIPEGYSVSREKKERFSLILESASTNQTSMYLCASSNGGSYNEQFFGPGTRLTVL.

This chain links TRBV4-1 with TRBJ1-5; D is possibly TRBD1 (6 bases). The CDR3 is 14 amino acids. Germline CDR1 MGHRA, CDR2 YSYEKL. Trimming took 4 bases from V and 6 from J, leaving 13 bases between them. In DNA form, the CDR3 reads TGCGCCAGCAGCCCGGTACAGGGAGGTCAGCCCCAGCATTTT. It codes for CASSPVQGGQPQHF.

This chain uses TRBV28 with TRBJ1-6; no firm D call. CDR1 MDHEN and CDR2 SYDVKM come from the germline V gene. Between the trimmed V and J ends, which lost 6 bases and 10 bases, there was a span of 10 bases. The CDR3 is 12 residues long. CDR3 in amino acids: CASSPIGSPLHF. CDR3 DNA sequence: TGTGCCAGCAGCCCTATTGGCTCACCCCTCCACTTT. Full variable domain (missing parts from reference TRBV28 and TRBJ1-6): DVKVTQSSRYLVKRTGEKVFLECVQDMDHENMFWYRQDPGLGLRLIYFSYDVKMKEKGDIPEGYSVSREKKERFSLILESASTNQTSMYLCASSPIGSPLHFGNGTRLTVT.

The chain has TRBV5-6 and TRBJ1-5; D gene ambiguous. The CDR3 loop spans 15 amino acids. V shed 0 bases and J shed 3 bases, with 10 bases lying between them. CDR1 and CDR2 from the germline V gene are SGHDT and YYEEEE. CDR3 protein: CASSLARGINQPQHF. CDR3 nucleotides: TGTGCCAGCAGCTTGGCTAGAGGTATCAATCAGCCCCAGCATTTT.

This clone has just one count. The chain employs TRBV5-6 and TRBJ2-2, with D possibly matching TRBD1 (6 bases). The CDR3 contains 15 residues. The germline CDR1 and CDR2 sequences are SGHDT and YYEEEE. Trimming took 1 base from V and 4 from J, leaving 11 bases between them. In DNA form, the CDR3 reads TGTGCCAGCAGCTTGCGAGCAGGGGTCACCGGGGAGCTGTTTTTT. Its translation: CASSLRAGVTGELFF.

This rearrangement joins TRBV18 to TRBJ2-7; D not certain. V lost 0 bases, J lost 6 bases, and 12 bases lay in between. Germline V CDR1 and CDR2: KGHSH, LQKENI. The CDR3 is 14 residues long. DNA for the CDR3: TGTGCCAGCTCACCACCGAACACTCCAGGCGAGCAGTACTTC. This gives the protein CASSPPNTPGEQYF.

The chain links TRBV9 to TRBJ2-1; D remains ambiguous. The CDR3 consists of 13 residues. V dropped 0 bases and J dropped 12 bases, with 13 bases sitting between them. CDR1 and CDR2 (germline): SGDLS, YYNGEE. CDR3 protein: CASSVEVGWRQFF. In nucleotides, the CDR3 is TGTGCCAGCAGCGTAGAGGTCGGGTGGAGGCAGTTCTTC.

The CDR3 coding sequence is TGTGCCAGCAGTTGGGACAGGCAATCGCGGGAAAAACTGTTTTTT. This gives the protein CASSWDRQSREKLFF. This chain links TRBV28 with TRBJ1-4; 8 bases map to TRBD1. Germline CDR1 is MDHEN and CDR2 is SYDVKM. This CDR3 has 15 residues. Trimming at V came to 4 bases and at J to 8 bases, leaving 9 bases not matched to a gene.